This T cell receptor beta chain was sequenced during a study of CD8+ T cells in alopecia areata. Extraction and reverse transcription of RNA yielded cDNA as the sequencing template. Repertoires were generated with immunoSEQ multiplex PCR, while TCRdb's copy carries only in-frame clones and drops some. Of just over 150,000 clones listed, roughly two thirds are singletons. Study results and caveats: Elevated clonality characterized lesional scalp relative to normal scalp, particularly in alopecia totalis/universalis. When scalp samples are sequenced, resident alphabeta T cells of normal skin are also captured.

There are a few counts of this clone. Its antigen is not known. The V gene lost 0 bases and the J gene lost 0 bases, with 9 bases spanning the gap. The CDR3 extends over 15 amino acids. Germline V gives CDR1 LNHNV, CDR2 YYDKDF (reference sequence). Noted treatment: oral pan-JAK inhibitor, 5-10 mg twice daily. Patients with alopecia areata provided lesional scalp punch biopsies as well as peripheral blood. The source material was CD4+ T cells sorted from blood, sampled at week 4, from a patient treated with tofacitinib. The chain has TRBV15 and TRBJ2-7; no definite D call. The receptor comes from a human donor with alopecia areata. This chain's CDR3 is CATSRDQRVSYEQYF. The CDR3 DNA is TGTGCCACCAGCAGAGATCAGAGAGTCTCCTACGAGCAGTACTTC. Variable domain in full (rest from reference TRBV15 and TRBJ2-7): DAMVIQNPRYQVTQFGKPVTLSCSQTLNHNVMYWYQQKSSQAPKLLFHYYDKDFNNEADTPDNFQSRRPNTSFCFLDIRSPGLGDTAMYLCATSRDQRVSYEQYFGPGTRLTVT.